The 2 T cell receptor beta chains below were found in one sample sequenced in a study of Graves' ophthalmopathy and Graves' hyperthyroidism. As the template, RNA transcripts were used to amplify TCR beta CDR3 regions. Second-round multiplex PCR came after a first-round RT-PCR that employed HTBI primers. TCRdb re-called the multiplex PCR reads with MiXCR, one entry per CDR3 protein. In the table there are some 350,000 distinct CDR3 sequences, roughly 15% of which are singletons. Sequencing was performed on peripheral blood. The origin of the receptors is an adult woman with stable Graves' hyperthyroidism.

This clonotype was recorded many times. This chain links TRBV11-2 with TRBJ2-2; D may match TRBD1 or TRBD2 (6 bases each). This CDR3 has 13 amino acids. Germline assignment: CDR1 SGHAT and CDR2 FQNNGV. V was pared by 8 bases and J by 5 bases, with 12 bases between. In DNA, the CDR3 is TGTGCCAGCGGAGGGGGTAGGACCGGGGAGCTGTTTTTT. It translates to CASGGGRTGELFF.

The chain is built from TRBV6-1 and TRBJ2-5; 9 nucleotides match TRBD2. The CDR3 length is 16 residues. After removal of 6 bases from V and 1 base from J, the junction contained 9 bases not matched to a gene. Per germline, CDR1 MNHNS and CDR2 SASEGT. The CDR3 DNA follows: TGTGCCAGCAGCCGCAACCTACTAGCGGGCCAAGAGACCCAGTACTTC. Translation: CASSRNLLAGQETQYF.